This T cell receptor (beta chain) was profiled in a study of PD-1 blockade in classical Hodgkin lymphoma. General study findings and limits: Initiation of nivolumab under 1 year after ASCT led to exclusion of patients. Reports indicated that newly diagnosed patients had lower baseline TCR diversity than healthy donors did.

The time point: cycle 4 day 1 (C4D1), after 6 weeks of nivolumab. Each patient relapsed following autologous stem cell transplantation, and prior brentuximab vedotin exposure differed. The CDR3 totals 13 residues. Per the germline V gene, CDR1 is MNHEY and CDR2 is SVGAGI. V lost 0 bases to trimming and J lost 6 bases, with 9 bases between them. For this clone: Its antigen is currently unknown.

Sequenced by immunoSEQ multiplex PCR; TCRdb stores in-frame clones only, minus some. The profile shows roughly 41,000 clones, about two thirds of them singletons. The clonotype comes from a human donor with classical Hodgkin lymphoma. The material sequenced was peripheral blood mononuclear cells (PBMCs), taken before the fourth cycle of nivolumab. The J gene is TRBJ2-7, the V gene TRBV6-5; weak D call: TRBD2 (6 bases). CDR3 sequence: CASSYSGGGEQYF. CDR3 coding DNA: TGTGCCAGCAGTTACTCGGGGGGAGGCGAGCAGTACTTC.